This T cell receptor beta chain was profiled in a study of OX40 agonist ivuxolimab in advanced cancers. Across the study: Ivuxolimab is a fully human IgG2 antibody that activates OX40 (CD134). Study results and caveats: Low levels of normalized T-cell clonal expansion also appeared in some nonresponders.

V lost 0 bases, J lost 7 bases, and 7 bases stayed unmatched. The CDR3 contains 15 residues. Germline CDR1 SGDLS, CDR2 YYNGEE. This clone was detected only once. The antigen remains undetermined. The repertoire was sequenced with immunoSEQ multiplex PCR; TCRdb's copy has only in-frame clones and lacks some. The table has 55,000 to 65,000 clones, less than 90% seen once. The sample in question was CD4+ or CD8+ T cells sorted from blood, obtained in a trial of the OX40 agonist ivuxolimab. This rearrangement joins TRBV9 to TRBJ2-7, with 10 nucleotides matching TRBD2. The origin of this receptor is an adult with an advanced solid tumor such as melanoma, head and neck, liver or kidney cancer. The DNA for the CDR3 is TGTGCCAGCAGCGTAGACCTAGCGGGAGCTCAAGAGCAGTACTTC. Translated, it gives CASSVDLAGAQEQYF.